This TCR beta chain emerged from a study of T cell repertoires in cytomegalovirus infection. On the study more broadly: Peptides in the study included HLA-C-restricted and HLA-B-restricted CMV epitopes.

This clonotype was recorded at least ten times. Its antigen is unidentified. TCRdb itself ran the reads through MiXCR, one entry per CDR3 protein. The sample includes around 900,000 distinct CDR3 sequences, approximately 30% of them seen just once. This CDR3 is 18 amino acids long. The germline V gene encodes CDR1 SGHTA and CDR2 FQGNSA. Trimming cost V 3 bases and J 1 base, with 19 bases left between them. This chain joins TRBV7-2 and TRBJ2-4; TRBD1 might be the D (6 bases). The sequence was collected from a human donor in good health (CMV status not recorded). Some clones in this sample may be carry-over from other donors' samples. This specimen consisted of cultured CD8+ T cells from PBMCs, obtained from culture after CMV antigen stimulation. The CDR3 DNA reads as TGTGCCAGCAGCTTGGTTCCAGGGACAAGCGTGGCCAAAAACATTCAGTACTTC. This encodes CASSLVPGTSVAKNIQYF.